The clone carrying this TCR beta chain has ten or more counts. What it binds is not known. This sample was included in a study of T cells after yellow fever vaccination. Whole-study results and caveats: The bulk population could contribute abundant contaminating clonotypes to FACS-sorted repertoires.

Template switching by 5'RACE produced TCR cDNA, adding a universal primer site and UMIs. TCRdb reprocessed the 5' RACE reads with MiXCR, giving one entry per CDR3 protein. The sample lists 200,000 to 300,000 distinct CDR3 sequences; approximately 13% were seen once. This CDR3 has 14 amino acids. Germline V lookup: CDR1 SEHNR, CDR2 FQNEAQ (reference sequence). V was clipped by 2 bases and J by 3 bases; unmatched bases: 3. This sequence joins TRBV7-9 and TRBJ1-2, with 7 bases fitting TRBD1. The TCR sequence derives from a man aged 25-40 years who received the YFV17D yellow fever vaccine. The sequences come from CD4+ T cells sorted from PBMCs, collected 45 days after the yellow fever booster vaccination. The CDR3 sequence: CASSLRDRDYGYTF. CDR3 nucleotide sequence: TGTGCCAGCAGCTTACGGGACAGAGACTATGGCTACACCTTC.